Listed below are T cell receptor beta chains from one sample, sequenced in a study of human CD4 T cells and Enterobacteriaceae. Data came from immunoSEQ multiplex PCR; TCRdb stores just in-frame clones and leaves some out. The sample shows fewer than 35,000 clones, roughly 80% of them seen only once. The sample taken for sequencing was memory CD4+ T cells from blood. The source is a human donor in good health. Each CDR3 is given with its conserved first and last residue. The order of the fields is J gene, clone size, D gene, CDR3 length, V gene, CDR3 DNA, CDR3 protein. A D gene is named only where the DNA matches it firmly. For some rows the clone size is stated as once, few or many, or as a class when expanded; others skip it.

>TRBJ2-5|NA|NA|13|TRBV7-2
TGTGCCAGCAGCTCCGAGTCTGGAGGAATCCAGTACTTC
CASSSESGGIQYF
>TRBJ2-3|few|NA|14|TRBV30
TGTGCCTGGAGTGTTTCGGGGCACAGTGATACGCAGTATTTT
CAWSVSGHSDTQYF
>TRBJ2-1|NA|NA|15|TRBV5-1
TGCGCCAGCAGCTTGGCTATTTCTGGAGGGAATGAGCAGTTCTTC
CASSLAISGGNEQFF
>TRBJ1-2|NA|TRBD1|16|TRBV27
TGTGCCAGCAGTTTATACTCGACAGGGGGCGGTTATGGCTACACCTTC
CASSLYSTGGGYGYTF
>TRBJ2-1|NA|TRBD1|16|TRBV7-8
TGTGCCAGCAGCTTGCGGGACAGGGTAGGTTTTAGTGAGCAGTTCTTC
CASSLRDRVGFSEQFF
>TRBJ1-2|NA|NA|14|TRBV6-1
TGTGCCAGCAGTGAAAGGATCCTTAACTATGGCTACACCTTC
CASSERILNYGYTF
>TRBJ1-2|NA|NA|16|TRBV2
TGTGCCAGCAGTGAAGCGAAGGGGAGAAAGAACTATGGCTACACCTTC
CASSEAKGRKNYGYTF
>TRBJ1-2|NA|TRBD1|14|TRBV4-1
TGCGCCAGCAGCCAAGATGTCAGGGGGCGCGGCTACACCTTC
CASSQDVRGRGYTF
>TRBJ2-1|NA|NA|13|TRBV7-3
TGTGCCAGCAGCGTGGACTACCAGGGTGAGCAGTTCTTC
CASSVDYQGEQFF
>TRBJ2-2|NA|NA|15|TRBV5-5
TGTGCCAGCAGCTTCTCTCGGGGGAACACCGGGGAGCTGTTTTTT
CASSFSRGNTGELFF
>TRBJ2-2|few|NA|15|TRBV7-9
TGTGCCAGCAGCTTAATGAGAACAGGGCCCGGGGAGCTGTTTTTT
CASSLMRTGPGELFF
>TRBJ2-3|NA|NA|15|TRBV10-3
TGTGCCATCAGCTACAGGGCTGTAGGCACAGATACGCAGTATTTT
CAISYRAVGTDTQYF
>TRBJ1-5|NA|NA|14|TRBV10-3
TGTGCCACCCGCCCGGGAGATAGCAATCAGCCCCAGCATTTT
CATRPGDSNQPQHF